The 11 T cell receptor beta chains listed next were all sequenced from one sample in a study of blood T cell repertoires in COVID-19. Sequencing was performed with immunoSEQ multiplex PCR; in TCRdb, only in-frame clones are kept and a portion is missing. The sample has more than 350,000 clones; 80% to 90% are singletons. The sample comprised PBMCs or T cells enriched from blood (not recorded which). Every receptor here comes from a young man who had recovered from COVID-19.

The count of this clone is one. The rearrangement joins TRBV7-9 to TRBJ2-1, with 8 bases identical to TRBD1. Germline CDR1 reads SEHNR; CDR2 reads FQNEAQ (reference sequence). V lost 5 bases to trimming and J lost 13 bases; unmatched junction nucleotides: 10. This CDR3 is built from 13 residues. Here the CDR3 reads CASSRGQGDSQFF. The CDR3, as DNA: TGTGCCAGCAGCCGAGGACAGGGCGACTCTCAGTTCTTC. Using reference TRBV7-9 and TRBJ2-1 for the parts outside the CDR3, the full variable domain is DTGVSQNPRHKITKRGQNVTFRCDPISEHNRLYWYRQTLGQGPEFLTYFQNEAQLEKSRLLSDRFSAERPKGSFSTLEIQRTEQGDSAMYLCASSRGQGDSQFFGPGTRLTVL.

The chain couples TRBV6-2 or TRBV6-3 to TRBJ2-7; a weak D match, TRBD1 (5 bases). Between the trimmed V and J ends, which lost 5 bases and 7 bases, there was a span of 9 bases. This CDR3 is built from 11 residues. Germline CDR1 is MNHEY and CDR2 is SVGEGT. CDR3 sequence (DNA): TGTGCCAGCAGTCCCCGACAGGAGCAGTACTTC. Translating gives CASSPRQEQYF.

This rearrangement joins TRBV28 to TRBJ2-7; 7 bases line up with TRBD1. The germline V gene has CDR1 MDHEN and CDR2 SYDVKM. CDR3 size: 15 residues. J lost 3 bases, V lost 5 bases, and 10 bases had no gene match. The CDR3 here is CASSPPGTVLYEQYF. The DNA of the CDR3 is TGTGCCAGCAGTCCGCCCGGGACAGTGCTCTACGAGCAGTACTTC.

J is TRBJ2-3 and V is TRBV6-1; 7 bases are shared with TRBD1. The ends lost 2 bases at V and 0 bases at J; junction bases unmatched: 2. The CDR3 has 15 amino acids. In germline, CDR1 is MNHNS, CDR2 SASEGT. In DNA form, the CDR3 reads TGTGCCAGCAGTGAATGGGGACAGAGCACAGATACGCAGTATTTT. It is translated as CASSEWGQSTDTQYF.

The J gene is TRBJ2-7, the V gene TRBV5-1, with D possibly matching TRBD2 (6 bases). This CDR3 is built from 13 residues. V was cut by 2 bases and J by 1 base, with 7 bases left in between. From germline, CDR1 is SGHRS and CDR2 YFSETQ. The CDR3 reads CASSFGGSYEQYF. The CDR3 region has the DNA TGCGCCAGCAGCTTTGGGGGGTCCTACGAGCAGTACTTC.

The sample holds a few counts of this clone. The gene calls are TRBV28 and TRBJ2-4, with 11 bases that match TRBD2. The CDR3 is 18 amino acids. The V segment lost 3 bases and the J segment 1 base; nucleotides outside the gene matches: 8. The germline V gene encodes CDR1 MDHEN and CDR2 SYDVKM. CDR3 amino acids: CASSLGISGRAAKNIQYF. For the CDR3, the DNA is TGTGCCAGCAGTTTGGGGATTAGCGGGAGGGCGGCCAAAAACATTCAGTACTTC.

CDR3 DNA: TGTGCCAGCAGTTCCGGGACAGGGGGCGGCTACACCTTC. Translation gives CASSSGTGGGYTF. The chain joins TRBV5-5 to TRBJ1-2; 12 nucleotides align to TRBD1. CDR1 SGHKS and CDR2 YYEKEE come from the germline V gene (reference sequence). This CDR3 has 13 residues. With 5 bases clipped from V and 8 bases from J, the junction kept 4 bases outside the gene matches.

The chain couples TRBV25-1 to TRBJ2-3; TRBD2 might be the D (5 bases). The V gene's germline CDR1 is MGHDK and CDR2 SYGVNS. V was cut by 4 bases and J by 0 bases, with 8 bases left in between. The CDR3 contains 14 residues. The CDR3 coding sequence is TGTGCCAGCAGTGCGACGGGAAGCACAGATACGCAGTATTTT. This codes for CASSATGSTDTQYF.

There are a few counts of this clone. This chain uses TRBV5-5 with TRBJ1-2, with a possible D match to TRBD1 (5 bases). Trimming shortened V by 0 bases and J by 7 bases, and 13 bases separated the two germline ends. This CDR3 is built from 14 residues. CDR1 and CDR2 (germline): SGHKS, YYEKEE (reference sequence). CDR3 sequence: CASSLVITQGGYTF. The CDR3 bases are TGTGCCAGCAGCTTGGTTATTACCCAGGGTGGCTACACCTTC.

This clone was detected only a few times. The chain couples TRBV9 to TRBJ2-1, with D tentatively TRBD2 (6 bases). Trimming took 3 bases from V and 2 from J, leaving 21 bases between them. Germline V lookup: CDR1 SGDLS, CDR2 YYNGEE. The CDR3 runs to 18 residues. The chain's CDR3 is CASSGLTSPTVTYNEQFF. The CDR3, as DNA: TGTGCCAGCAGCGGCCTCACTAGCCCAACCGTGACCTACAATGAGCAGTTCTTC.

This clone was observed a few times. This rearrangement joins TRBV5-4 to TRBJ2-3; D is unresolved. This CDR3 comprises 14 residues. V lost 4 bases to trimming and J lost 3 bases, with 12 bases between them. CDR1 SGHNT and CDR2 YYREEE come from the germline V gene (reference sequence). DNA for the CDR3: TGTGCCAGCAGCCCCCCTCCCGGGACAGATACGCAGTATTTT. Its protein is CASSPPPGTDTQYF.